This is a list of T cell receptor beta chains from one sample in a study of blood T cell repertoires in COVID-19. The data were produced by immunoSEQ multiplex PCR, yet TCRdb's version contains in-frame clones alone and is incomplete. The sample holds roughly 380,000 clones; approximately 77% are singletons and the top ten take about 1%. The specimen was peripheral blood. The source is a human donor with acute or convalescent COVID-19. The donor label of this sample is uncertain. Each CDR3 is given with its conserved first and last residue.

j_call: TRBJ1-6
v_call: TRBV21-1
cdr3_aa: CASSIRDSKVSPLHF

j_call: TRBJ1-3
v_call: TRBV3-1/TRBV3-2
cdr3_aa: CASSQGGGVGNTIYF

j_call: TRBJ1-4
v_call: TRBV7-9
cdr3_aa: CASSFGGNLEKLFF

j_call: TRBJ1-1
v_call: TRBV19
cdr3_aa: CASTERGENTEAFF

j_call: TRBJ1-3
v_call: TRBV6-5
cdr3_aa: CASSWQAGNTIYF

j_call: TRBJ2-2
v_call: TRBV27
cdr3_aa: CASSVLSGTGELFF

j_call: TRBJ2-1
v_call: TRBV20-1
cdr3_aa: CSAAPNIEQFF

j_call: TRBJ2-1
v_call: TRBV18
cdr3_aa: CASSTTSLTSYNEQFF

j_call: TRBJ1-2
v_call: TRBV5-6
cdr3_aa: CASERDRDLYGYTF

j_call: TRBJ1-1
v_call: TRBV6-5
cdr3_aa: CASSYFYGRNFEAFF

j_call: TRBJ1-4
v_call: TRBV4-1
cdr3_aa: CASSQRTGRDEKLFF

j_call: TRBJ2-5
v_call: TRBV2
cdr3_aa: CASNRGVGGQETQYF

j_call: TRBJ2-7
v_call: TRBV25-1
cdr3_aa: CASSDRAPNEQYF

j_call: TRBJ2-2
v_call: TRBV28
cdr3_aa: CASSVWGCGGPGTGELFF

j_call: TRBJ1-1
v_call: TRBV27
cdr3_aa: CASSLSRGSGAFF

j_call: TRBJ2-4
v_call: TRBV6-1
cdr3_aa: CASSAIVSVAKNIQYF

j_call: TRBJ1-5
v_call: TRBV7-2
cdr3_aa: CASSFVFQQPQHF

j_call: TRBJ2-7
v_call: TRBV15
cdr3_aa: CATSSLRTEGEQYF

j_call: TRBJ2-7
v_call: TRBV12-3/TRBV12-4
cdr3_aa: CASSPGQKYGQYF

j_call: TRBJ1-1
v_call: TRBV19
cdr3_aa: CASSPDRSTEAFF

j_call: TRBJ1-2
v_call: TRBV19
cdr3_aa: CASSIRGGMGYGYTF

j_call: TRBJ2-5
v_call: TRBV7-8
cdr3_aa: CASSSGTSGEFETQYF

j_call: TRBJ2-1
v_call: TRBV7-8
cdr3_aa: CASSLPRLAGNEQFF

j_call: TRBJ1-1
v_call: TRBV5-6
cdr3_aa: CASSLEGGTKHTEAFF

j_call: TRBJ1-2
v_call: TRBV2
cdr3_aa: CASSEDQTGGYYGYTF

j_call: TRBJ2-7
v_call: TRBV30
cdr3_aa: CAWSVTRTGVGYEQYF

j_call: TRBJ2-5
v_call: TRBV5-6
cdr3_aa: CASSPRGPQRGTQYF

j_call: TRBJ2-1
v_call: TRBV4-1
cdr3_aa: CASSQDSPTFSYEQFF

j_call: TRBJ1-1
v_call: TRBV6-5
cdr3_aa: CASSREWKNTEAFF

j_call: TRBJ1-4
v_call: TRBV7-9
cdr3_aa: CASSEVTGSFANEKLFF

j_call: TRBJ1-1
v_call: TRBV30
cdr3_aa: CAWASQRNTEAFF

j_call: TRBJ2-7
v_call: TRBV7-2
cdr3_aa: CASSLAEGARSQYF

j_call: TRBJ1-6
v_call: TRBV6-1
cdr3_aa: CASSEVGNSPLHF

j_call: TRBJ1-2
v_call: TRBV7-2
cdr3_aa: CASSTAIYGYTF

j_call: TRBJ2-4
v_call: TRBV19
cdr3_aa: CASSIAGGWGTKNIQYF

j_call: TRBJ2-2
v_call: TRBV4-1
cdr3_aa: CASSQGLAGGRGTGELFF

j_call: TRBJ1-2
v_call: TRBV5-1
cdr3_aa: CASSLSGFGYTF

j_call: TRBJ1-2
v_call: TRBV6-6
cdr3_aa: CASLRGRDGAYGYTF

j_call: TRBJ1-1
v_call: TRBV6-5
cdr3_aa: CASSRGRGQAFF

j_call: TRBJ1-1
v_call: TRBV5-4
cdr3_aa: CASSDHGQVGTEAFF

j_call: TRBJ1-1
v_call: TRBV18
cdr3_aa: CASSRTDNTEAFF

j_call: TRBJ2-7
v_call: TRBV5-6
cdr3_aa: CASSSTGYEQYF

j_call: TRBJ1-2
v_call: TRBV11-2
cdr3_aa: CASSLQTGGSGYTF

j_call: TRBJ2-2
v_call: TRBV18
cdr3_aa: CASSPLNTGTGILSGELFF

j_call: TRBJ2-1
v_call: TRBV5-4
cdr3_aa: CASSARGQGADEQFF

j_call: TRBJ2-3
v_call: TRBV19
cdr3_aa: CASSIWDREYTQYF

j_call: TRBJ1-2
v_call: TRBV6-6
cdr3_aa: CASRTTGTAQYGYTF

j_call: TRBJ1-1
v_call: TRBV29-1
cdr3_aa: CSVKPSGNTEAFF

j_call: TRBJ1-6
v_call: TRBV14
cdr3_aa: CASSPQALYNSPLHF

j_call: TRBJ2-1
v_call: TRBV27
cdr3_aa: CATRETSSYNEQFF

j_call: TRBJ2-2
v_call: TRBV5-4
cdr3_aa: CASSLDGNTGELFF

j_call: TRBJ2-7
v_call: TRBV12-3/TRBV12-4
cdr3_aa: CASSVQVYEQYF

j_call: TRBJ1-1
v_call: TRBV3-1/TRBV3-2
cdr3_aa: CASSTRGGRNTEAFF